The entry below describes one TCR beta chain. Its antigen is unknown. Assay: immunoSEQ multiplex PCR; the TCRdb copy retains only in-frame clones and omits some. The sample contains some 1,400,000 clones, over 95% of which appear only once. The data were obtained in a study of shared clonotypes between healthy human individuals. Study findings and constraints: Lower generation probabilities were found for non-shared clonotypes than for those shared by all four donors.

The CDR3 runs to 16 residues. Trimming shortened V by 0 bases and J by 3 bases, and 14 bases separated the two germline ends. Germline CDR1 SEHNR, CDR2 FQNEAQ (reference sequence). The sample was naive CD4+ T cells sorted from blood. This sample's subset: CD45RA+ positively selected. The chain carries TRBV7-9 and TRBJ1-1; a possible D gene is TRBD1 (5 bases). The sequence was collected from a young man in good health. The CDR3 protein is CASSLARGALDTEAFF. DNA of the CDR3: TGTGCCAGCAGCTTAGCCCGCGGGGCTCTTGACACTGAAGCTTTCTTT.